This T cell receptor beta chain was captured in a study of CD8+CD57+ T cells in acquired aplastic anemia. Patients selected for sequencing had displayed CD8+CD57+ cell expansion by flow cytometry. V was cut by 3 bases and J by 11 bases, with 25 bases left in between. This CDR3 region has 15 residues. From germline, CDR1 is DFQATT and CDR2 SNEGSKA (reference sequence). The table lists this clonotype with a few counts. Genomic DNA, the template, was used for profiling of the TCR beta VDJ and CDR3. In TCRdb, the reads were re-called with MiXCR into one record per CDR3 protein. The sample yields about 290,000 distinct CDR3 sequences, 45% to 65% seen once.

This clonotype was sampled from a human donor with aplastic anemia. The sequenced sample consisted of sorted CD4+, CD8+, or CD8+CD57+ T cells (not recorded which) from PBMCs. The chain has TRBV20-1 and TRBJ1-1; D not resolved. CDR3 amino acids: CSASTTGNTLGLAFF. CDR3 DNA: TGCAGTGCTAGTACCACGGGAAATACCCTAGGATTGGCTTTCTTT.